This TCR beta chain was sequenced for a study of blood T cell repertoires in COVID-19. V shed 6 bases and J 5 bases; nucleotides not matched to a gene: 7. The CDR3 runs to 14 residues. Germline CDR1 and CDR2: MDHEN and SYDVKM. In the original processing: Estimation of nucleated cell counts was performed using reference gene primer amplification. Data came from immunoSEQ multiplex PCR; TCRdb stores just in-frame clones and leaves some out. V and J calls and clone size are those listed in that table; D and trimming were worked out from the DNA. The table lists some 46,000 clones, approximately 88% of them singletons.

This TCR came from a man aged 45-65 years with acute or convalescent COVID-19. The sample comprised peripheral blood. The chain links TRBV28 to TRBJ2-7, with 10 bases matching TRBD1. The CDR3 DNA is TGTGCCAGCAGCTACAGGGACAGGGGTCACGAGCAGTACTTC. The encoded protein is CASSYRDRGHEQYF.